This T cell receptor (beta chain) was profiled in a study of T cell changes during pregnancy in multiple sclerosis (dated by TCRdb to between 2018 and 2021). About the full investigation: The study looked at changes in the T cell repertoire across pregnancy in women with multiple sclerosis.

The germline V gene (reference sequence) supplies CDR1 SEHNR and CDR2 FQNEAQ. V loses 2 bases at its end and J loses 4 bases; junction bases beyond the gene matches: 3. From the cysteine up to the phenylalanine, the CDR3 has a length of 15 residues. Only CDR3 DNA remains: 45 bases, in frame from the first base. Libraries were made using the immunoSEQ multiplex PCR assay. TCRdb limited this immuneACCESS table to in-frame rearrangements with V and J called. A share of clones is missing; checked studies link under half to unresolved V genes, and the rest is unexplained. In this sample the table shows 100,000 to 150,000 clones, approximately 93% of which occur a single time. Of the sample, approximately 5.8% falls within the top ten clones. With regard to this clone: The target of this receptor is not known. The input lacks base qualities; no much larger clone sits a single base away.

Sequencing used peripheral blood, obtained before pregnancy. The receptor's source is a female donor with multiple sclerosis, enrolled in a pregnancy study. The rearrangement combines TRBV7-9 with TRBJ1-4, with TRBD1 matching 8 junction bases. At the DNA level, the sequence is TGTGCCAGCAGCTTAAACGGACAGGGTAATGAAAAACTGTTTTTT. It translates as CASSLNGQGNEKLFF.